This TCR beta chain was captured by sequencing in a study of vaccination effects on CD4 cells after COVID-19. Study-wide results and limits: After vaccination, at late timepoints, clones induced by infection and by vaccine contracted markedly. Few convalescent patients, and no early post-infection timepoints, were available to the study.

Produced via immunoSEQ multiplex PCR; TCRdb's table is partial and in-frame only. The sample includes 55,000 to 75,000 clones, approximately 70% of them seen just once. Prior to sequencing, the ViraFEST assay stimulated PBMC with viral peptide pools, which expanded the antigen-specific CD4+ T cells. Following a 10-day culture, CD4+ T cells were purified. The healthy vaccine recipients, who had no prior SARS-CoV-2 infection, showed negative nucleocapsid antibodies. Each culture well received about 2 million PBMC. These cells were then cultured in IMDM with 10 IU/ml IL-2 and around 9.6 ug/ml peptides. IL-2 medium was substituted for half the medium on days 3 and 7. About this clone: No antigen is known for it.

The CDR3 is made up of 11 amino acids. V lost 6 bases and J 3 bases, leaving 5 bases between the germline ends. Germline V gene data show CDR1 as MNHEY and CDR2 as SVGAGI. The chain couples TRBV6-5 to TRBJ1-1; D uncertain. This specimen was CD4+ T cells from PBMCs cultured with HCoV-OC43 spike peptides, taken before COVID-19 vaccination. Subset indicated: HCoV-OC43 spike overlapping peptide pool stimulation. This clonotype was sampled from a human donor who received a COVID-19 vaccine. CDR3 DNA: TGTGCCAGCAGGGTTTACACTGAAGCTTTCTTT. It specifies CASRVYTEAFF.